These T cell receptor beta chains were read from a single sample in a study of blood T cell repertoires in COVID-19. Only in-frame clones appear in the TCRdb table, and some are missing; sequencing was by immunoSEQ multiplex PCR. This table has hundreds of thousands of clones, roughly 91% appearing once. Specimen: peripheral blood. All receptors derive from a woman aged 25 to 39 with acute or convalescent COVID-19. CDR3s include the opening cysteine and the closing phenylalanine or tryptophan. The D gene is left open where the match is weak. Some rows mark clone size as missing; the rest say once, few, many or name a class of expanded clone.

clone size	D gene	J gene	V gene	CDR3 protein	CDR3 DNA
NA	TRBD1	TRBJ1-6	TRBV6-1	CASNDRDRAYNSPLHF	TGTGCCAGCAATGACCGGGACAGGGCATATAATTCACCCCTCCACTTT
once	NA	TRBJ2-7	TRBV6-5	CASKEQGLSSYEQYF	TGTGCCAGCAAAGAACAGGGCCTTTCCTCCTACGAGCAGTACTTC
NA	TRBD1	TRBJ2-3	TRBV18	CASSHSGTGGSTDTQYF	TGTGCCAGCTCACACTCCGGGACAGGGGGTAGCACAGATACGCAGTATTTT
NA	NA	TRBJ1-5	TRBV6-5	CASSYSWRQPQHF	TGTGCCAGCAGTTACTCGTGGCGGCAGCCCCAGCATTTT
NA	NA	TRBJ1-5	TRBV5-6	CASSPGQTNQPQHF	TGTGCCAGCAGTCCCGGACAGACTAATCAGCCCCAGCATTTT
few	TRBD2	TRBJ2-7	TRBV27	CASSLSFTGGLIHEQYF	TGTGCCAGCAGTTTATCGTTTACGGGGGGTTTAATCCACGAGCAGTACTTC
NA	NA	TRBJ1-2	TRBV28	CASTRELPGYTF	TGTGCCAGCACCCGCGAGTTGCCTGGCTACACCTTC
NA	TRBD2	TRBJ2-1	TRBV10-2	CASSVRAGRAYNEQFF	TGCGCCAGCAGTGTTCGGGCAGGGAGGGCCTACAATGAGCAGTTCTTC
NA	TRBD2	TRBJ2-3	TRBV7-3	CASSLVSGGASSSDTQYF	TGTGCCAGCAGCTTAGTTAGCGGGGGGGCCAGTAGCTCAGATACGCAGTATTTT
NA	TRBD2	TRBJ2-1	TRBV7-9	CASSLAAGEVGFF	TGTGCCAGCAGCTTAGCGGCGGGAGAGGTCGGGTTCTTC
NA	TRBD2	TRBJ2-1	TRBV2	CASRPLAGGQDEQFF	TGTGCCAGCAGGCCTCTAGCGGGGGGGCAGGATGAGCAGTTCTTC
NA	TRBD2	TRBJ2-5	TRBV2	CASSVTSNVGGRTQYF	TGTGCCAGCAGTGTAACCTCCAATGTGGGGGGGAGGACCCAGTACTTC
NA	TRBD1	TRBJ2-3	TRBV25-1	CASQTGTTDTQYF	TGTGCCAGTCAGACAGGGACCACAGATACGCAGTATTTT
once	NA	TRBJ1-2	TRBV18	CASSPSAGESGYTF	TGTGCCAGCTCACCTTCCGCAGGGGAGTCTGGCTACACCTTC
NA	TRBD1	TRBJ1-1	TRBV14	CASSQDSRQGATEAFF	TGTGCCAGCAGCCAAGATTCGCGGCAGGGGGCCACTGAAGCTTTCTTT
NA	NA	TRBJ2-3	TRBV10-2	CASTSTDTQYF	TGCGCCAGCACCTCCACAGATACGCAGTATTTT
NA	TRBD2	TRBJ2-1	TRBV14	CASSPVERGAQFF	TGTGCCAGCAGCCCAGTCGAGCGGGGGGCACAGTTCTTC
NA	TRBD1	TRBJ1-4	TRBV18	CASSESGTGGEKLFF	TGTGCCAGCTCGGAATCCGGGACAGGGGGTGAAAAACTGTTTTTT
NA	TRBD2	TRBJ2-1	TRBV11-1	CASSPLSGGEYNEQFF	TGTGCCAGCAGCCCCTTGAGCGGGGGGGAATACAATGAGCAGTTCTTC
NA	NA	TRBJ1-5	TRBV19	CASTMANSNQPQHF	TGTGCCAGTACAATGGCAAATAGCAATCAGCCCCAGCATTTT
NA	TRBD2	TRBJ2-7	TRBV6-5	CASSLAGGAYEQYF	TGTGCCAGCAGTCTAGCGGGGGGCGCTTACGAGCAGTACTTC
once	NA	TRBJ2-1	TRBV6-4	CASSRGASYNEQFF	TGTGCCAGCAGCCGGGGGGCGTCCTACAATGAGCAGTTCTTC
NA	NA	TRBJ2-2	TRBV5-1	CASSLWVRNRVTGELFF	TGCGCCAGCAGCTTGTGGGTCCGGAACAGGGTTACCGGGGAGCTGTTTTTT
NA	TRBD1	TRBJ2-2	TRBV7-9	CASSLGRQGDTGELFF	TGTGCCAGCAGCTTAGGGCGACAGGGGGACACCGGGGAGCTGTTTTTT